The source of this TCR beta chain is a study of identical twins. TCRdb used MiXCR to reprocess the 5' RACE reads, holding one entry per CDR3 protein. The sample contains 250,000 to 300,000 distinct CDR3 sequences, about 8% of which appear only once. Trimming removed 5 bases from V and 4 bases from J, with 14 bases in between. The CDR3 sequence is 14 residues long. Germline V gives CDR1 SGHVS, CDR2 FNYEAQ. In addition, the sample was reused for a study of yellow fever vaccine responses in identical twins.

The TCR comes from a woman aged 18-29 years in good health. V gene TRBV7-6 combines with J gene TRBJ2-5; D not certain. The sequencing sample was made of CD8+ T cells sorted from blood. The CDR3 protein is CASSPRLYGETQYF. CDR3 DNA sequence: TGTGCCAGCAGCCCCAGACTCTATGGAGAGACCCAGTACTTC. Full variable domain (outside the CDR3, taken from reference TRBV7-6 and TRBJ2-5): GAGVSQSPRYKVTKRGQDVALRCDPISGHVSLYWYRQALGQGPEFLTYFNYEAQQDKSGLPNDRFSAERPEGSISTLTIQRTEQRDSAMYRCASSPRLYGETQYFGPGTRLLVL.